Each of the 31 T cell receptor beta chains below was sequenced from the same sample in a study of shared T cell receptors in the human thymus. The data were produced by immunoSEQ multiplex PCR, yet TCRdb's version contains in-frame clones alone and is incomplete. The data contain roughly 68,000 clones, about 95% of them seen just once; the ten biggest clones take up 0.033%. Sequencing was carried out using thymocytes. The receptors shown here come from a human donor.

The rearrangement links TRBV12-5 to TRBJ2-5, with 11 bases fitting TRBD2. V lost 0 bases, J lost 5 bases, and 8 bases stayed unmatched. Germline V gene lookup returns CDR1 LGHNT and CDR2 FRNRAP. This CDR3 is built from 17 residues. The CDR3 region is CASGLVYSGGAWETQYF. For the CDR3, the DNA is TGTGCTAGTGGTTTGGTATATAGCGGGGGGGCCTGGGAGACCCAGTACTTC.

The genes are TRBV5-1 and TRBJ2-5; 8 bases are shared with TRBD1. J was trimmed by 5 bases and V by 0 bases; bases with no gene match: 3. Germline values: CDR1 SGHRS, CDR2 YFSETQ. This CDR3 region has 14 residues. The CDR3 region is CASSLGTGLETQYF. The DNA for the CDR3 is TGCGCCAGCAGCTTGGGGACAGGGCTGGAGACCCAGTACTTC.

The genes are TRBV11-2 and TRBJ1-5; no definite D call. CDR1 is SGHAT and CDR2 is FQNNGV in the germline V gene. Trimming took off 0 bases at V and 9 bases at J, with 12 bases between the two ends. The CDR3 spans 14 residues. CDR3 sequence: CASSLDPEGGPQHF. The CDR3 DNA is TGTGCCAGCAGCTTAGATCCGGAGGGAGGGCCCCAGCATTTT. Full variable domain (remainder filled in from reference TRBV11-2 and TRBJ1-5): EAGVAQSPRYKIIEKRQSVAFWCNPISGHATLYWYQQILGQGPKLLIQFQNNGVVDDSQLPKDRFSAERLKGVDSTLKIQPAKLEDSAVYLCASSLDPEGGPQHFGDGTRLSIL.

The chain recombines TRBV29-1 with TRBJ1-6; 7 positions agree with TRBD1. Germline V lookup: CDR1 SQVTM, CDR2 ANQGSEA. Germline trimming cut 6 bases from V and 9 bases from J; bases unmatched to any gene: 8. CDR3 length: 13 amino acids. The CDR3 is CSVNDRVSSPLHF. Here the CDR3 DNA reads TGCAGCGTAAACGACAGGGTATCTTCACCCCTCCACTTT.

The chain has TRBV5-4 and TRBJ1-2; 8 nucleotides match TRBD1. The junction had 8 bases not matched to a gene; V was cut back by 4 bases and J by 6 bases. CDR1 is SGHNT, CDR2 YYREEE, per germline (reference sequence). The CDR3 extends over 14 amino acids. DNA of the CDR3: TGTGCCAGCAGCCCGGGGGGACAGGAGAATGGCTACACCTTC. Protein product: CASSPGGQENGYTF.

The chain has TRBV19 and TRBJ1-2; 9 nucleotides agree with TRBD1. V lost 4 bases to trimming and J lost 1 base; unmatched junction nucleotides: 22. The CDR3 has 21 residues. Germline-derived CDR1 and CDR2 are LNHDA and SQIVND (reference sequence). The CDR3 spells CASSTRLRYTGGYYNNYGYTF. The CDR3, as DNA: TGTGCCAGTAGTACTAGATTACGTTATACAGGGGGCTACTACAATAACTATGGCTACACCTTC.

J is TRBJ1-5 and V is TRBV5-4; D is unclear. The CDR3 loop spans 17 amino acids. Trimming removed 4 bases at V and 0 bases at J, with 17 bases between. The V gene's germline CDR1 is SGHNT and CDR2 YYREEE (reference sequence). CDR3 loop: CASSQDRSSDSNQPQHF. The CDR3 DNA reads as TGTGCCAGCAGCCAAGATCGGTCAAGTGATAGCAATCAGCCCCAGCATTTT.

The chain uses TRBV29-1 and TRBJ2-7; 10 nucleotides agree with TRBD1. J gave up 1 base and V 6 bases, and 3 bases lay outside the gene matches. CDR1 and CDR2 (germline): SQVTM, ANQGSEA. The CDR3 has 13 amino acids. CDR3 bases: TGCAGCGTGACAGGGGGCGCGTCCTACGAGCAGTACTTC. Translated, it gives CSVTGGASYEQYF.

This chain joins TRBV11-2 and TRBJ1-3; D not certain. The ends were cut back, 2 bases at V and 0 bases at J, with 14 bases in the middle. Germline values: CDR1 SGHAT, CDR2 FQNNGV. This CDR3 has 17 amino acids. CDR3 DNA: TGTGCCAGCAGCTTAACCGGTACGGACCTCTCTGGAAACACCATATATTTT. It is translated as CASSLTGTDLSGNTIYF.

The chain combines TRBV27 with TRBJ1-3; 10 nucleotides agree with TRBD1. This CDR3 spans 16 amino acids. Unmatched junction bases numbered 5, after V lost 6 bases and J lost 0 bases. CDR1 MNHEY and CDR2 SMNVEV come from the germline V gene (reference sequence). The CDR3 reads CASRPDRGFSGNTIYF. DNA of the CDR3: TGTGCCAGCAGACCGGACAGGGGGTTCTCTGGAAACACCATATATTTT.

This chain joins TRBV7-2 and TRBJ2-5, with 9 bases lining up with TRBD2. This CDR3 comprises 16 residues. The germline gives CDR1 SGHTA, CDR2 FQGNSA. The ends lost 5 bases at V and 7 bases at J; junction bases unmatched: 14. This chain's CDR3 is CASSPRTSAPWGTQYF. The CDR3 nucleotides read TGTGCCAGCAGCCCTCGGACTAGCGCCCCTTGGGGGACCCAGTACTTC.

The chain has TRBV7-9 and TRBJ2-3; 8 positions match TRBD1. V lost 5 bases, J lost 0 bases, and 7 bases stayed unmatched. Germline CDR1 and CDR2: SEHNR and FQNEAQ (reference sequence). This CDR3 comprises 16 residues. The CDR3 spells CASSLDRTGSTDTQYF. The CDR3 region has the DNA TGTGCCAGCAGCCTCGACCGGACAGGGAGCACAGATACGCAGTATTTT.

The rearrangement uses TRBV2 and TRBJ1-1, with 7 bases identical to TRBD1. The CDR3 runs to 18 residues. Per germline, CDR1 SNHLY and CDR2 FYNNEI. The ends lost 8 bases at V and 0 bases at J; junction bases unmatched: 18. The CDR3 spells CASRDSIIRTDLNTEAFF. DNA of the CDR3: TGTGCCAGCCGGGACAGCATCATCCGGACGGACTTGAACACTGAAGCTTTCTTT.

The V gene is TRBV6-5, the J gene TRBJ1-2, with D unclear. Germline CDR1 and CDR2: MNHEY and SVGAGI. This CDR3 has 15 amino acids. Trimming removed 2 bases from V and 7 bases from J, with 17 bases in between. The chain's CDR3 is CASSYLGETMCGYTF. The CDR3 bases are TGTGCCAGCAGTTACCTAGGAGAGACGATGTGTGGCTACACCTTC.

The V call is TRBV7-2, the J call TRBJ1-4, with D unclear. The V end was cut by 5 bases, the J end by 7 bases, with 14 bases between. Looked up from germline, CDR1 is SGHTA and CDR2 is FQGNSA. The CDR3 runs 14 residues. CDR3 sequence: CASSPSDVPEKLFF. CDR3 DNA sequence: TGTGCCAGCAGCCCTTCGGACGTACCTGAAAAACTGTTTTTT.

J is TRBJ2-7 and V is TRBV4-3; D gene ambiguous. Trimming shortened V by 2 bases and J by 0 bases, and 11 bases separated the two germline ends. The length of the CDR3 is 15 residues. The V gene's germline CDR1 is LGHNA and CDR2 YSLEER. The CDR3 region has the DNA TGCGCCAGCAGCCAACTCAGTGTCCCCTCCTACGAGCAGTACTTC. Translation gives CASSQLSVPSYEQYF.

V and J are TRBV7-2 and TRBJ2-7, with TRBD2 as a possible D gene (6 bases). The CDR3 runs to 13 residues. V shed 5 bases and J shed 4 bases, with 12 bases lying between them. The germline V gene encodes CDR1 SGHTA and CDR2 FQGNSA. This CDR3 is CASSDHLAYEQYF. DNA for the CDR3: TGTGCCAGCAGCGATCACCTAGCGTACGAGCAGTACTTC.

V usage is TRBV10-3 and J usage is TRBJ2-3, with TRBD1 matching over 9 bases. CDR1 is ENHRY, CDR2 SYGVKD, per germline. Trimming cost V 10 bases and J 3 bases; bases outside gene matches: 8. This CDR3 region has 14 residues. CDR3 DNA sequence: TGTGCCACCGGAGGGACAGGGTGGACAGATACGCAGTATTTT. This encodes CATGGTGWTDTQYF.

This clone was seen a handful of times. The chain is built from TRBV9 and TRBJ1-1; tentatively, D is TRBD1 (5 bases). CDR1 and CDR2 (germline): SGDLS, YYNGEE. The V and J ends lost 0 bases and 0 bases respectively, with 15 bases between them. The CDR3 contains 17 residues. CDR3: CASSVDETATLNTEAFF. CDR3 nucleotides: TGTGCCAGCAGCGTAGACGAGACAGCTACCTTGAACACTGAAGCTTTCTTT.

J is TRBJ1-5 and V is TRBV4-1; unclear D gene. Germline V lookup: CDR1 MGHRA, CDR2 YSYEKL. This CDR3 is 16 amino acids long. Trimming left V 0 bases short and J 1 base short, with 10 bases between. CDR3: CASSQDRGPSNQPQHF. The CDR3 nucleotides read TGCGCCAGCAGCCAAGATCGAGGACCCAGCAATCAGCCCCAGCATTTT.

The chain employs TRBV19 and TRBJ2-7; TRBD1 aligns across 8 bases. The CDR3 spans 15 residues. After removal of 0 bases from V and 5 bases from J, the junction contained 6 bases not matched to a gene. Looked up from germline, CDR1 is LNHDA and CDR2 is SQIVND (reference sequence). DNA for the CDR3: TGTGCCAGTAGTATAGATTCAGGGGGCCGGAACGAGCAGTACTTC. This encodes CASSIDSGGRNEQYF.

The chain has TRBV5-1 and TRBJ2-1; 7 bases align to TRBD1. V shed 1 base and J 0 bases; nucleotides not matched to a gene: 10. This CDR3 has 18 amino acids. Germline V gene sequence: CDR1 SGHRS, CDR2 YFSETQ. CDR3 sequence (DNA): TGCGCCAGCAGCTTGAATGGGGACAGCGGACCCTCCTACAATGAGCAGTTCTTC. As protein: CASSLNGDSGPSYNEQFF.

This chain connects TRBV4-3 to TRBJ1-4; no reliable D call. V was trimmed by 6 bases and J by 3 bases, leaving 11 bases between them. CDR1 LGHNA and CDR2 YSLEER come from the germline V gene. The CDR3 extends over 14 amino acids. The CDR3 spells CASSPAGSNEKLFF. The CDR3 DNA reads TGCGCCAGCAGTCCCGCAGGATCTAATGAAAAACTGTTTTTT.

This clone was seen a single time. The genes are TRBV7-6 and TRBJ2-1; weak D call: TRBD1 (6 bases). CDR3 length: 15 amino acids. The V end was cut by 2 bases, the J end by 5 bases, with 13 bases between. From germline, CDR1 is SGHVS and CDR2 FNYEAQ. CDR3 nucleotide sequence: TGTGCCAGCAGCTTATCAGGACAGTCCGACAATGAGCAGTTCTTC. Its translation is CASSLSGQSDNEQFF.

The CDR3 DNA reads TGCGCCAGCAGCCAAGAATACCGGGCGGGACGGAAGAGCTCCTACGAGCAGTACTTC. Its translation: CASSQEYRAGRKSSYEQYF. The rearrangement links TRBV4-3 to TRBJ2-7; D is possibly TRBD2 (6 bases). V was clipped by 0 bases and J by 0 bases, with 21 bases between them. This CDR3 spans 19 amino acids. Germline lookup yields CDR1 LGHNA and CDR2 YSLEER.

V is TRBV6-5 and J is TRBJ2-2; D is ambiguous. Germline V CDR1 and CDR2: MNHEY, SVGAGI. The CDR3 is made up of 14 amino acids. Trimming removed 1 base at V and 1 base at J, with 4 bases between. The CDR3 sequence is CASSYFVNTGELFF. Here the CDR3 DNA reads TGTGCCAGCAGTTACTTCGTGAACACCGGGGAGCTGTTTTTT.

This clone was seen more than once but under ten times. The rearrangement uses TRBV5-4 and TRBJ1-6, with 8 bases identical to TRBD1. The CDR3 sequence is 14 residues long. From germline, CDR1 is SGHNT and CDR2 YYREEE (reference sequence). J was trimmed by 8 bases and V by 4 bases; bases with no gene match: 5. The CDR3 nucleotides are TGTGCCAGCAGCAGTAACAGGGGGGATTCACCCCTCCACTTT. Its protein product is CASSSNRGDSPLHF. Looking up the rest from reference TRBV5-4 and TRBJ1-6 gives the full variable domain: ETGVTQSPTHLIKTRGQQVTLRCSSQSGHNTVSWYQQALGQGPQFIFQYYREEENGRGNFPPRFSGLQFPNYSSELNVNALELDDSALYLCASSSNRGDSPLHFGNGTRLTVT.

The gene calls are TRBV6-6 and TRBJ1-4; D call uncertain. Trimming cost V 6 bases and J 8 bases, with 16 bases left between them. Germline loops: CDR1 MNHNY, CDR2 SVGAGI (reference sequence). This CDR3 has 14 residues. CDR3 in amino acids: CASSPLSSSEKLFF. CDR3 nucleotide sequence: TGTGCCAGCAGCCCATTATCGTCGTCCGAAAAACTGTTTTTT.

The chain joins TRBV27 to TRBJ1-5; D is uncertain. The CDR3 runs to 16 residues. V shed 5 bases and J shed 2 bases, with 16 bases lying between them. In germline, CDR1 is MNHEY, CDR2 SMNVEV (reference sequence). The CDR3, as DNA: TGTGCCAGCAGTCCCAGAAGAGGGCAGGGCAATCAGCCCCAGCATTTT. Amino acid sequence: CASSPRRGQGNQPQHF.

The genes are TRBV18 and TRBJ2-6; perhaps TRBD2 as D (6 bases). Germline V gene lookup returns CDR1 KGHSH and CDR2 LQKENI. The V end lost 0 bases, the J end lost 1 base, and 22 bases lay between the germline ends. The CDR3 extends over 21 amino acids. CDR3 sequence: CASSPPEDPGLQLSGANVLTF. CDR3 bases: TGTGCCAGCTCACCACCGGAGGATCCGGGACTGCAACTGTCTGGGGCCAACGTCCTGACTTTC.

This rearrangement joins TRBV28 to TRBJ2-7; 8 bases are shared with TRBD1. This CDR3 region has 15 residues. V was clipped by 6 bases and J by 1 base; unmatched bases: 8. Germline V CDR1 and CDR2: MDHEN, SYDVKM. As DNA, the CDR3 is TGTGCCAGCAGCCCGACAGGGGATAATTCCTACGAGCAGTACTTC. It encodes CASSPTGDNSYEQYF.